The 15 T cell receptor beta chains reported below all come from one sample, sequenced in a study of shared clonotypes between healthy human individuals (dated by TCRdb to about 2020). Library method: the immunoSEQ multiplex PCR assay. TCRdb mirrors the immuneACCESS table, restricted to in-frame sequences. Some clones are absent from its copies; in checked studies, under half trace to an unresolved V gene, and the reason for the others is unknown. The sample contains 450,000 to 500,000 clones, approximately 84% of them found a single time. The ten largest make up 12% of the sample. The material sequenced was PBMCs. The receptor source for this set is a woman aged 40 to 50 in good health. Some clones in this sample may be carry-over from other donors' samples.

The gene calls are TRBV30 and TRBJ1-5; D perhaps matches TRBD1 (6 bases). This CDR3 is 14 amino acids long. Between the trimmed V and J ends, which lost 0 bases and 6 bases, there was a span of 12 bases. Germline V gives CDR1 GTSNPN, CDR2 SVGIG (reference sequence). Written as DNA, the CDR3 is TGTGCCTGGAGTGTAGGGGGGGCGGGTCAGCCCCAGCATTTT. The encoded protein is CAWSVGGAGQPQHF.

This chain joins TRBV6-6 and TRBJ2-7, with 8 positions matching TRBD2. The V gene's germline CDR1 is MNHNY and CDR2 SVGAGI (reference sequence). CDR3 length equals 13 residues. With V trimmed by 10 bases and J by 7 bases, 12 bases remained unmatched. Written as DNA, the CDR3 is TGTGCCACCTCCCGGGAGGGGACTAGGGAGCAGTACTTC. It translates to CATSREGTREQYF.

The chain employs TRBV19 and TRBJ1-1; TRBD1 agrees at 7 bases. The germline V gene has CDR1 LNHDA and CDR2 SQIVND (reference sequence). The V gene end was trimmed by 4 bases and the J gene end by 2 bases; junction bases not matched to a gene: 4. CDR3 length: 14 residues. The DNA for the CDR3 is TGTGCCAGTAGTACGACAGGGAGCAACACTGAAGCTTTCTTT. The encoded protein is CASSTTGSNTEAFF.

The chain joins TRBV7-6 to TRBJ2-1; 8 bases align to TRBD1. CDR1 and CDR2 from the germline V gene are SGHVS and FNYEAQ. The CDR3 contains 16 residues. Trimming at V came to 5 bases and at J to 8 bases, leaving 14 bases not matched to a gene. Here the CDR3 reads CASSLSTDRVGDEQFF. DNA for the CDR3: TGTGCCAGCAGCCTTAGTACGGACAGGGTCGGCGATGAGCAGTTCTTC.

The chain links TRBV18 to TRBJ2-2; tentatively, D is TRBD1 (5 bases). Germline values: CDR1 KGHSH, CDR2 LQKENI. V gave up 2 bases and J gave up 3 bases, with 10 bases separating them. CDR3 length: 15 amino acids. The CDR3 nucleotides are TGTGCCAGCTCACCAGTAGGGGTGGACACCGGGGAGCTGTTTTTT. This translates into CASSPVGVDTGELFF. The full variable domain, in which reference TRBV18 and TRBJ2-2 provide the parts outside the CDR3, is NAGVMQNPRHLVRRRGQEARLRCSPMKGHSHVYWYRQLPEEGLKFMVYLQKENIIDESGMPKERFSAEFPKEGPSILRIQQVVRGDSAAYFCASSPVGVDTGELFFGEGSRLTVL.

This clone showed up just a few times. This sequence joins TRBV5-1 and TRBJ2-1; D might be TRBD1 (5 bases). CDR1 SGHRS and CDR2 YFSETQ come from the germline V gene. The CDR3 length is 15 residues. The germline V and J ends were trimmed by 0 bases and 5 bases, with 12 bases remaining between them. Here the CDR3 DNA reads TGCGCCAGCAGCTTGGCCGGCAGGGATCACAATGAGCAGTTCTTC. Translation gives CASSLAGRDHNEQFF.

This clone was detected a few times. This CDR3 is also generated by other DNA sequences in the sample. V is TRBV19 and J is TRBJ2-2, with 7 nucleotides matching TRBD2. CDR1 LNHDA and CDR2 SQIVND come from the germline V gene (reference sequence). This CDR3 has 16 residues. V trimming: 3 bases; J trimming: 7 bases; junction bases outside the gene matches: 11. CDR3 loop: CASSIHRGGPGGELFF. The CDR3 bases are TGTGCCAGTAGTATTCATCGGGGAGGGCCGGGCGGGGAGCTGTTTTTT.

Comment on this clone: A far larger clone lies a single base away; this is likely a read error. The CDR3 does not close with the conserved phenylalanine or tryptophan, likely indicating a read error. The chain links TRBV29-1 to TRBJ1-2; D unclear. With 0 bases removed from V and 1 base from J, the gap between germline ends came to 3 bases. The CDR3 loop spans 12 amino acids. Germline-derived CDR1 and CDR2 are SQVTM and ANQGSEA. The CDR3 coding sequence is TGCAGCGTTGAAGACCATAACTATGGCTACACCTTA. This gives the protein CSVEDHNYGYTL.

The chain uses TRBV7-2 and TRBJ1-3; no firm D call. There are 15 residues in the CDR3. V lost 2 bases to trimming and J lost 2 bases, with 10 bases between them. From germline, CDR1 is SGHTA and CDR2 FQGNSA. The CDR3 sequence is CASSLMGTTGNTIYF. CDR3 DNA: TGTGCCAGCAGCTTAATGGGAACGACTGGAAACACCATATATTTT.

On this clone: The junction departs from germline at one end; a sequencing error may be responsible. This chain connects TRBV2 to TRBJ1-3, with D hard to call. This CDR3 region has 13 residues. Germline CDR1 is SNHLY and CDR2 is FYNNEI. For the CDR3, the DNA is TGTGCCAGCAGCGGTTCTGAGGGAAACGCCATATATTTT. Translation: CASSGSEGNAIYF.

CDR3 sequence reads: CASSISGTAPYETQYF. CDR3 in DNA: TGTGCCAGTAGTATCTCCGGGACGGCTCCCTATGAGACCCAGTACTTC. This chain uses TRBV19 with TRBJ2-5; D might be TRBD1 or TRBD2, each matching 5 bases. V lost 3 bases, J lost 5 bases, and 19 bases lay in between. This CDR3 spans 16 amino acids. Germline CDR1 reads LNHDA; CDR2 reads SQIVND (reference sequence).

The chain is built from TRBV9 and TRBJ1-3; maybe TRBD1 (6 bases). The CDR3 consists of 15 residues. Trimming left V 0 bases short and J 0 bases short, with 7 bases between. From germline, CDR1 is SGDLS and CDR2 YYNGEE. CDR3 sequence (DNA): TGTGCCAGCAGCGTAGAAGGGGGCTCTGGAAACACCATATATTTT. It specifies CASSVEGGSGNTIYF.

CDR3 DNA sequence: TGTGCCAGCAGCTCATCGACGGAATCCTACGAGCAGTACTTC. Translation gives CASSSSTESYEQYF. This chain connects TRBV7-9 to TRBJ2-7, with D uncertain. The CDR3 is made up of 14 amino acids. The V end was cut by 4 bases, the J end by 1 base, with 11 bases between. CDR1 is SEHNR, CDR2 FQNEAQ, per germline (reference sequence). Supplemented by reference TRBV7-9 and TRBJ2-7, the full variable domain reads DTGVSQNPRHKITKRGQNVTFRCDPISEHNRLYWYRQTLGQGPEFLTYFQNEAQLEKSRLLSDRFSAERPKGSFSTLEIQRTEQGDSAMYLCASSSSTESYEQYFGPGTRLTVT.

This clone appeared many times. This sample includes further DNA sequences coding for the same CDR3. The chain uses TRBV15 and TRBJ2-5; D gene uncertain. CDR1 and CDR2 from the germline V gene are LNHNV and YYDKDF (reference sequence). V shed 5 bases and J shed 2 bases, with 12 bases lying between them. This CDR3 comprises 14 residues. CDR3 in amino acids: CATSPNGVQETQYF. The CDR3 bases are TGTGCCACCAGCCCCAATGGTGTTCAAGAGACCCAGTACTTC.

As for this clone: Other DNA sequences within the sample encode an identical CDR3. This chain uses TRBV2 with TRBJ2-5; a possible D gene is TRBD1 (5 bases). The CDR3 is 13 amino acids. V was pared by 3 bases and J by 2 bases, with 7 bases between. In germline, CDR1 is SNHLY, CDR2 FYNNEI. In DNA, the CDR3 is TGTGCCAGCAGTGAGCAGGGTCAAGAGACCCAGTACTTC. Amino acid sequence: CASSEQGQETQYF.